This T cell receptor (beta chain) was sequenced for a study of blood T cell repertoires in COVID-19. For the study at large: Researchers got acute and convalescent COVID-19 samples from the United States, Italy and Spain. PBMCs, B-cell-depleted T cells, or T cells provided the cDNA or gDNA that made up the material.

The CDR3 has 14 amino acids. CDR1 LGHDT and CDR2 YNNKEL come from the germline V gene (reference sequence). V gave up 4 bases and J gave up 3 bases, with 10 bases separating them. Methods used by the authors: Reference gene primer amplification gave nucleated cell count estimates. Generated by immunoSEQ multiplex PCR, the TCRdb table keeps only in-frame clones and is missing some. V and J calls and clone size are as listed in that table; D and trimming were resolved from the DNA. The table includes fewer than 130,000 clones, under 75% detected once. The chain carries TRBV3-1 (or the pseudogene TRBV3-2) and TRBJ1-5; perhaps TRBD1 as D (6 bases). This clonotype originated in a man of 80 years or more with acute or convalescent COVID-19. The sample consisted of peripheral blood. The CDR3 loop is CASSPGQINQPQHF. DNA of the CDR3: TGTGCCAGCAGCCCCGGACAGATCAATCAGCCCCAGCATTTT.